The rows below give T cell receptor beta chains drawn from one sample of a study of T cell responses to AZD1222 COVID-19 vaccine. TCRdb's table, derived via immunoSEQ multiplex PCR, lists solely in-frame clones and lacks some. Here the sample spans 130,000 or so clones, around 89% being singletons. This material consisted of peripheral blood, taken on day 0 of MenACWY control vaccination. These receptors all stem from an adult in good health. Each CDR3 is given with its conserved first and last residue. The D gene is left open where the match is weak. For some rows the clone size is stated as once, few or many, or as a class when expanded; others skip it.

DNA	CDR3	D	size	V	J
TGTGCCAGCAGCTCCTCGGGTAGCGGAGGGTGGGAGACCCAGTACTTC	CASSSSGSGGWETQYF	.	.	TRBV5-4	TRBJ2-5
TGTGCCAGCAGTTTATCCGGGACAGGGAATTATTCACCCCTCCACTTT	CASSLSGTGNYSPLHF	TRBD1	.	TRBV27	TRBJ1-6
TGTGCCAGCAGTTCGGGACAGTACTATGGCTACACCTTC	CASSSGQYYGYTF	TRBD1	.	TRBV6-6	TRBJ1-2
TGTGCCAGCAGCCCTTGGACTAGCGTTGACACCGGGGAGCTGTTTTTT	CASSPWTSVDTGELFF	TRBD2	.	TRBV9	TRBJ2-2
TGTGGCGTCGGGAGGTCCAGCACCGGGGAGCTGTTTTTT	CGVGRSSTGELFF	TRBD2	.	TRBV7-9	TRBJ2-2
TGTGCCAGTAGCGGGACTAGCGGTTCCTACGAGCAGTACTTC	CASSGTSGSYEQYF	TRBD2	.	TRBV19	TRBJ2-7
TGTGCCAGCAGCTTACCCCGAGCGGGACTCTACAATGAGCAGTTCTTC	CASSLPRAGLYNEQFF	TRBD2	.	TRBV11-2	TRBJ2-1
TGTGCCAGCTCCTACTCTGGAAACACCATATATTTT	CASSYSGNTIYF	.	.	TRBV12-3/TRBV12-4	TRBJ1-3
TGTGCCAGCAGCTTCTCCAGACAGATCGAGCAGTACTTC	CASSFSRQIEQYF	.	.	TRBV11-2	TRBJ2-7
TGTGCCAGCGGATCAGGGGGGGAGCTGTTTTTT	CASGSGGELFF	.	.	TRBV12-3/TRBV12-4	TRBJ2-2
TGCACCAGCAGCCAAGGTTGGAGGACTAGCGGGAGTCGGGGGCTAGAGACCCAGTACTTC	CTSSQGWRTSGSRGLETQYF	.	.	TRBV1	TRBJ2-5
TGTGCCAGCAGCCCCGACAGGGGAGGAGGAAACACCATATATTTT	CASSPDRGGGNTIYF	TRBD1	once	TRBV11-2	TRBJ1-3
TGTGCCAGCAGCTCAGTACTAGGGCGAGCAGATACGCAGTATTTT	CASSSVLGRADTQYF	.	.	TRBV7-2	TRBJ2-3
TGTGCCAGCAGCTATGGACTAGCGGGAGGCAGCCCCCTATTTAAGCAGTATTTT	CASSYGLAGGSPLFKQYF	TRBD2	.	TRBV7-9	TRBJ2-3
TGTGCCAGCAGCTCGGACCTCGCCGGTAATGAAAAACTGTTTTTT	CASSSDLAGNEKLFF	.	.	TRBV5-4	TRBJ1-4
TGTGCCAGCAGCCATTGGACTAGCGGGAGGGACACAGATACGCAGTATTTT	CASSHWTSGRDTDTQYF	TRBD2	.	TRBV11-3	TRBJ2-3
TGTGCCAGTAACGCGGGAGAGGGCACCGGGGAGCTGTTTTTT	CASNAGEGTGELFF	TRBD2	.	TRBV19	TRBJ2-2
TGCGCCAGCAGCGACAGGGTTGGAGAAAAACTGTTTTTT	CASSDRVGEKLFF	TRBD1	.	TRBV5-1	TRBJ1-4
TGTGCCAGCAGTGATTGGGAGACTGAAGCTTTCTTT	CASSDWETEAFF	.	once	TRBV6-1	TRBJ1-1
TGTGCCTGGAGTACCCGACAGGGTCGGACCATATATTTT	CAWSTRQGRTIYF	TRBD1	.	TRBV30	TRBJ1-3
TGTGCCAGCAGCTTAGGAGGGGAGAACTTTGAAGCTTTCTTT	CASSLGGENFEAFF	.	.	TRBV11-1	TRBJ1-1
TGTGCCAGCAGTGAATGGACAGACTACAATGAGCAGTTCTTC	CASSEWTDYNEQFF	.	.	TRBV6-1	TRBJ2-1
TGTGCCAGTAGGAAGCGACAGATGACTCATGAACTCTATAATTCACCCCTCCACTTT	CASRKRQMTHELYNSPLHF	.	.	TRBV19	TRBJ1-6
TGCGCCAGCAGTGAAGGCGGAAGAATATATTTT	CASSEGGRIYF	.	.	TRBV10-2	TRBJ1-3
TGTGCCAGCAGTCAGGGGGCAGCCTACGAGCAGTACTTC	CASSQGAAYEQYF	TRBD1	.	TRBV12-3/TRBV12-4	TRBJ2-7
TGTGCCAGCAGTGGGGGGAGCTCTGGAAACACCATATATTTT	CASSGGSSGNTIYF	.	once	TRBV2	TRBJ1-3
TGTGCCAGCTGGGGGCCGGGGGGGGCGCGGACAGATACGCAGTATTTT	CASWGPGGARTDTQYF	TRBD2	.	TRBV27	TRBJ2-3
TGTGCCAGCAGGACAAGACAAGAGACCCAGTACTTC	CASRTRQETQYF	.	.	TRBV11-3	TRBJ2-5
TGTGCCAGCAGCCAAGTGGACGGGGACACTGAAGCTTTCTTT	CASSQVDGDTEAFF	.	.	TRBV3-1/TRBV3-2	TRBJ1-1
TGTGCCAGCAGCTTGGCTCTTCCGGGATCTGAAGCTTTCTTT	CASSLALPGSEAFF	.	once	TRBV5-5	TRBJ1-1
TGTGCCAGCAGCTCCCGAGCAACTAATGAAAAACTGTTTTTT	CASSSRATNEKLFF	.	.	TRBV7-2	TRBJ1-4
TGTGCCAGCAGTTTGACTGGTCCGACGGACCACGAGCAGTACTTC	CASSLTGPTDHEQYF	.	.	TRBV27	TRBJ2-7
TGTGCCAGCAGCTTAGGGCTAGCGGGAGGCAGTAAGAACAATGAGCAGTTCTTC	CASSLGLAGGSKNNEQFF	TRBD2	.	TRBV7-9	TRBJ2-1
TGTGCCAGCAGCAAAGAACAGGGGGCGGATACGCAGTATTTT	CASSKEQGADTQYF	.	few	TRBV21-1	TRBJ2-3
TGTGCCAGCAGCAAAGGACAGGGTGAAGCGGAGACCCAGTACTTC	CASSKGQGEAETQYF	TRBD1	.	TRBV11-3	TRBJ2-5
TGTGCCAGCAGCGACGTTGGAAACCTAGCGGGAGGGCCAGGAAAAGCGGAGCAGTACTTC	CASSDVGNLAGGPGKAEQYF	.	.	TRBV21-1	TRBJ2-7
TGTGCCATCAGTGAGTCCGGGGGAGGGAGAGAGACCCAGTACTTC	CAISESGGGRETQYF	TRBD2	.	TRBV10-3	TRBJ2-5
TGTGCCAGCAGTGATCACGGGGTATTGAGAGGCTACACCTTC	CASSDHGVLRGYTF	.	.	TRBV25-1	TRBJ1-2